This is a list of T cell receptor beta chains from one sample in a study of Graves' ophthalmopathy and Graves' hyperthyroidism. From the multiplex PCR reads, TCRdb called clonotypes with MiXCR, one entry per CDR3 protein. The sample has 620,000 or so distinct CDR3 sequences, 22% seen once. The sample comprised peripheral blood. All receptors come from a woman between 18 and 29 years old with stable Graves' hyperthyroidism. Some clones in this sample may be carry-over from other donors' samples. Each CDR3 is given without its conserved first and last residue. Clone size is shown for a subset of rows, as once, few, many or a class of expanded clone.

11	TRBV30	once	AWSVGDYTEAF
14	TRBV28	-	ASTPAGTGAGNTIY
14	TRBV2	many	ASSVGRLAGFNEQY
13	TRBV19	-	ASSISGLTDTEAF
11	TRBV7-6	-	ASRGDSGNTIY
11	TRBV6-2/TRBV6-3	many	ASSPPGQGTLH
12	TRBV15	-	ATSRGGGSQPQH
13	TRBV7-9	many	ASSPQSGGQETQY
14	TRBV20-1	-	SARRSKREAEGEQY
12	TRBV6-1	few	ASSLKTSGTEAF
12	TRBV12-3/TRBV12-4	many	ASSLALGNQPQH
15	TRBV11-1	many	ASSLGLTGTSAYEQY
12	TRBV20-1	many	SASPGRAKNIQY
13	TRBV11-2	-	ASSLDVQGRYGYT
13	TRBV7-9	few	ASNQPDRQTYGYT